Listed here are 3 T cell receptor beta chains from one sample, sequenced in a study of T cell repertoires in cytomegalovirus infection. One entry per CDR3 protein results from TCRdb running MiXCR on the reads. This sample has about 500,000 distinct CDR3 sequences, with roughly a third found just once. The antigens these receptors bind are not known. The sequenced sample was cultured PBMCs, obtained from culture after CMV antigen stimulation. The receptor set was obtained from a human donor in good health (CMV status not recorded). Some clones in this sample may be carry-over from other donors' samples.

This clonotype was seen more than once but under ten times. The chain links TRBV11-3 to TRBJ2-3; the match to TRBD2 covers 9 bases. The CDR3 totals 16 residues. From germline, CDR1 is SGHNT and CDR2 YENEEA. The trim removed 1 base at V and 3 bases at J, leaving 5 bases unmatched. CDR3 DNA: TGTGCCAGCAGCTTAGGTGCGGGAGGGCCGACAGATACGCAGTATTTT. It is translated as CASSLGAGGPTDTQYF.

This clonotype was detected ten times or more. The rearrangement uses TRBV7-2 and TRBJ2-5; TRBD1 agrees at 9 bases. V was pared by 4 bases and J by 4 bases, with 4 bases of the junction left unmatched. The CDR3 has 14 amino acids. Germline lookup yields CDR1 SGHTA and CDR2 FQGNSA. The CDR3 DNA follows: TGTGCCAGCAGCTCGGACAGGGGAGGAGAGACCCAGTACTTC. This translates into CASSSDRGGETQYF. The whole variable domain, filled in from reference TRBV7-2 and TRBJ2-5, reads GAGVSQSPSNKVTEKGKDVELRCDPISGHTALYWYRQSLGQGLEFLIYFQGNSAPDKSGLPSDRFSAERTGGSVSTLTIQRTQQEDSAVYLCASSSDRGGETQYFGPGTRLLVL.

The V and J genes are TRBV6-1 and TRBJ2-7; 7 bases agree with TRBD1. Per germline, CDR1 MNHNS and CDR2 SASEGT. J lost 2 bases, V lost 4 bases, and 2 bases had no gene match. This CDR3 contains 13 residues. The DNA for the CDR3 is TGTGCCAGCAGTGCGGACAGGCCCTACGAGCAGTACTTC. Its protein product is CASSADRPYEQYF.